The 12 T cell receptor beta chains in this list originate from one sample, sequenced in a study of spatial heterogeneity in lung cancer. Points from the study as a whole: Counts of expanded intratumoral alpha and beta TCRs tracked tumor mutation counts.

Indicated time point: sample taken at primary tumor resection. TCRdb fed the 5' RACE reads into MiXCR, producing one record per CDR3 protein. The repertoire holds 3,000 to 4,500 distinct CDR3 sequences, with roughly 26% as singletons. These receptors have no identified antigens. Sequenced material: lung tumor tissue, taken at surgery. These receptor sequences come from a male donor with early-stage non-small cell lung cancer.

A remark on this clonotype: An end of the junction does not agree with germline; a read error may underlie this. Since the library was made to target alpha chains, this beta chain is a stray read and its abundance is not meaningful. This sequence joins TRBV7-7 and TRBJ1-1; D gene unclear. The germline CDR1 and CDR2 sequences are SSHAT and FNYEAQ (reference sequence). The CDR3 spans 14 residues. DNA for the CDR3: TGTGCTAGCAGCTTATCCCACGAGAACACTGAAGCTTTCTTT. Protein sequence: CASSLSHENTEAFF.

Sample share makes this clonotype medium-sized. A library made for alpha chains picked up this beta chain off target, so its size means little. V is TRBV9 and J is TRBJ2-1, with 9 bases that match TRBD2. The V gene's germline CDR1 is SGDLS and CDR2 YYNGEE. The CDR3 has 15 amino acids. Trimming took 1 base from V and 7 from J; bases not matched to a gene: 6. The CDR3 coding sequence is TGTGCCAGCAGCGTATCGGGACTAGCAGAGAATGAGCAGTTCTTC. This codes for CASSVSGLAENEQFF.

As for this clonotype: This beta chain is an off-target read within a library intended for alpha chains, so its frequency means little. The V gene is TRBV7-2, the J gene TRBJ1-1; tentative D call: TRBD1 (5 bases). Per germline, CDR1 SGHTA and CDR2 FQGNSA. The CDR3 covers 16 residues. V lost 1 base to trimming and J lost 1 base, with 13 bases between them. CDR3 DNA sequence: TGTGCCAGCAGCTTAGGGTTCGCAGGGCGGAACACTGAAGCTTTCTTT. Translation: CASSLGFAGRNTEAFF.

About this clonotype: The size of this beta chain means little, since it is a stray read in a library made for alpha chains. The chain recombines TRBV28 with TRBJ2-1, with no clear D. Between the trimmed V and J ends, which lost 3 bases and 10 bases, there was a span of 7 bases. This CDR3 region has 11 residues. Germline loops: CDR1 MDHEN, CDR2 SYDVKM. This CDR3 is CASSFPTEQFF. Here the CDR3 DNA reads TGTGCCAGCAGTTTTCCGACAGAGCAGTTCTTC. Full variable domain (missing parts from reference TRBV28 and TRBJ2-1): DVKVTQSSRYLVKRTGEKVFLECVQDMDHENMFWYRQDPGLGLRLIYFSYDVKMKEKGDIPEGYSVSREKKERFSLILESASTNQTSMYLCASSFPTEQFFGPGTRLTVL.

In this sample, this clonotype is medium-sized. This beta chain lies outside the target of a library built for alpha chains; its clone size means little. The chain joins TRBV2 to TRBJ1-5, with D perhaps TRBD1 (5 bases). The CDR3 loop spans 16 amino acids. Trimming removed 3 bases at V and 2 bases at J, with 14 bases between. CDR1 and CDR2 from the germline V gene are SNHLY and FYNNEI. The CDR3 DNA is TGTGCCAGCAGTGAGATAACAGGATCCGGCAATCAGCCCCAGCATTTT. It is translated as CASSEITGSGNQPQHF.

This clonotype is judged medium-sized. This beta chain is a stray sequence in a library constructed for alpha chains; its clone size is not meaningful. The chain employs TRBV6-2 or TRBV6-3 and TRBJ1-1; a weak D match, TRBD1 (5 bases). V was trimmed by 6 bases and J by 2 bases, leaving 13 bases between them. Germline-derived CDR1 and CDR2 are MNHEY and SVGEGT. There are 14 residues in the CDR3. The DNA of the CDR3 is TGTGCCAGCAGATCAACGACAGTTAACACTGAAGCTTTCTTT. As protein: CASRSTTVNTEAFF.

About this clonotype itself: This beta chain lies outside the target of a library built for alpha chains; its clone size means little. The J gene is TRBJ2-3, the V gene TRBV7-2, with a possible D match to TRBD2 (6 bases). The germline V and J ends were trimmed by 4 bases and 4 bases, with 18 bases remaining between them. The CDR3 contains 16 residues. Germline-derived CDR1 and CDR2 are SGHTA and FQGNSA. CDR3 nucleotide sequence: TGTGCCAGCAGCTGGGCTAGCGTGAGTACACCAGATACGCAGTATTTT. Translated, it gives CASSWASVSTPDTQYF.

About this clonotype: A library prepared for alpha chains yielded this beta chain as an off-target read; its size is of little meaning. This chain joins TRBV15 and TRBJ1-4; D unclear. Trimming cost V 5 bases and J 6 bases, with 16 bases left between them. The germline CDR1 and CDR2 sequences are LNHNV and YYDKDF (reference sequence). The CDR3 length is 15 residues. This CDR3 is CATSREGSPDEKLFF. CDR3 coding DNA: TGTGCCACCAGCCGGGAAGGATCTCCCGATGAAAAACTGTTTTTT.

Concerning this clonotype itself: Because the library targeted alpha chains, this beta chain is an off-target read whose size means little. The chain combines TRBV20-1 with TRBJ1-1; the D is unclear. V lost 6 bases to trimming and J lost 1 base, with 15 bases between them. Per germline, CDR1 DFQATT and CDR2 SNEGSKA (reference sequence). There are 14 residues in the CDR3. DNA for the CDR3: TGCAGTGCAAGGTTACAGCTGACGAACACTGAAGCTTTCTTT. Translation: CSARLQLTNTEAFF.

This clonotype came up a few times. Being off target in a library aimed at alpha chains, this beta chain has a size of little meaning. The V and J genes are TRBV5-5 and TRBJ1-2; 9 bases map to TRBD1. The J segment lost 4 bases and the V segment lost 0 bases, leaving 7 bases of the junction unmatched. Germline CDR1 and CDR2: SGHKS and YYEKEE (reference sequence). This CDR3 is built from 16 residues. In nucleotides, the CDR3 is TGTGCCAGCAGCTTGGGGCCGGGACAGGGTACCTATGGCTACACCTTC. Its protein is CASSLGPGQGTYGYTF.

This clonotype was seen a single time. The library was designed around alpha chains, so this beta chain is a stray read whose abundance carries little weight. J is TRBJ2-3 and V is TRBV11-3, with D hard to call. The germline V and J ends were trimmed by 5 bases and 5 bases, with 8 bases remaining between them. CDR1 and CDR2 (germline): SGHNT, YENEEA. This CDR3 contains 12 residues. This chain's CDR3 is CASSPRGDTQYF. The CDR3 DNA follows: TGTGCCAGCAGCCCACGAGGAGATACGCAGTATTTT. The full variable domain, in which reference TRBV11-3 and TRBJ2-3 provide the parts outside the CDR3, is EAGVVQSPRYKIIEKKQPVAFWCNPISGHNTLYWYLQNLGQGPELLIRYENEEAVDDSQLPKDRFSAERLKGVDSTLKIQPAELGDSAVYLCASSPRGDTQYFGPGTRLTVL.

As for this clonotype: This beta chain is off target for a library built for alpha chains, so its abundance means little. J is TRBJ2-5 and V is TRBV11-2; D uncertain. This CDR3 is built from 14 residues. The V gene lost 3 bases and the J gene lost 1 base, with 9 bases spanning the gap. The germline V gene has CDR1 SGHAT and CDR2 FQNNGV. CDR3 in DNA: TGTGCCAGCAGCTTCTACAGAATCCAAGAGACCCAGTACTTC. This sequence encodes CASSFYRIQETQYF.